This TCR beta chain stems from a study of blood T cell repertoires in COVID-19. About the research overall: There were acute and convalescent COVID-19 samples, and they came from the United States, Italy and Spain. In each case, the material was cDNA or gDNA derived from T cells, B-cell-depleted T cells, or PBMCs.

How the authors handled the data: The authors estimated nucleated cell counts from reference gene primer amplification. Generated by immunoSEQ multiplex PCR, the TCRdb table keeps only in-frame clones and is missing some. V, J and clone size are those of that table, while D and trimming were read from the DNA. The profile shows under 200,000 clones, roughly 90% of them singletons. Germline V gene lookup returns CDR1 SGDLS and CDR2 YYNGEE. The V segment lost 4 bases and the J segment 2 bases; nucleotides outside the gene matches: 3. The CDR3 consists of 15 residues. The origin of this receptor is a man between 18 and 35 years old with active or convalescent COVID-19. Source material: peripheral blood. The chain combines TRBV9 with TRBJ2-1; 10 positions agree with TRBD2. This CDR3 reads CASSKAGGTYNEQFF. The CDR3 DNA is TGTGCCAGCAGCAAAGCGGGAGGGACCTACAATGAGCAGTTCTTC.